This T cell receptor (beta chain) was obtained from a study of CDR3 diversity in severe acne (dated by TCRdb to between 2018 and 2021). The CDR3 sequence holds 15 residues, the cysteine and phenylalanine included. The CDR3 DNA has 45 bases and is translated from base 1. The germline V end is reduced by 4 bases and the J end by 2 bases; junction bases left unmatched: 6. Library method: PCR. Sequencing used an Illumina HiSeq 2000. TCRdb ran its own pipeline on the public reads, namely fastp trimming at Q25 and MiXCR clone calling, and kept in-frame beta chains. Each entry is one CDR3 protein sequence, shown with its most common DNA and genes. The sample table holds around 91,000 distinct CDR3 sequences, of which around 53% were seen once. The ten largest make up around an eighth of the sample. For this clonotype: The antigen this receptor binds is unknown. One base away there is no much larger clone; base qualities are not given.

Recombination joined TRBV12-3 or TRBV12-4 with TRBJ2-7, with 9 central nucleotides matching TRBD1. The sample taken for sequencing was blood. The clonotype comes from a male donor in good health, without acne. The CDR3 corresponds to CASSSSRTGAYEQYF. The nucleotide sequence is given as TGTGCCAGCAGTTCCTCGAGGACAGGGGCCTACGAGCAGTACTTC.